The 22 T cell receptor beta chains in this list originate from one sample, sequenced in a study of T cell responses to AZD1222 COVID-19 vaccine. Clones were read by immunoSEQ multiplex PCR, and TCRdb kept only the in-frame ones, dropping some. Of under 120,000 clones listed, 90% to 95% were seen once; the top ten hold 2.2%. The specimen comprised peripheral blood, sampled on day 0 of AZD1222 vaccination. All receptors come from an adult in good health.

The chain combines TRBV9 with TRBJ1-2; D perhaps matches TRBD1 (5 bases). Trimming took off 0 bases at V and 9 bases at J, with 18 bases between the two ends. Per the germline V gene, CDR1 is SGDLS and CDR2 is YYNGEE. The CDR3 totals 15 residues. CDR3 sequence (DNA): TGTGCCAGCAGCGTAGCTACCTCCGGGGGGGTGAGCTACACCTTC. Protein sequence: CASSVATSGGVSYTF. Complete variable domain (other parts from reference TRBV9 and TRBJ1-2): DSGVTQTPKHLITATGQRVTLRCSPRSGDLSVYWYQQSLDQGLQFLIQYYNGEERAKGNILERFSAQQFPDLHSELNLSSLELGDSALYFCASSVATSGGVSYTFGSGTRLTVV.

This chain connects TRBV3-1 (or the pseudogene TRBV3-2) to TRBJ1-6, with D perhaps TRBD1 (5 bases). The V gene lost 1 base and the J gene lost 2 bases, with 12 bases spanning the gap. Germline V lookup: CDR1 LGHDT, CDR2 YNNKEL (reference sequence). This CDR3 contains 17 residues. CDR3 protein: CASSQGDLGTYNSPLHF. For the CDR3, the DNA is TGTGCCAGCAGCCAAGGGGACCTCGGGACCTATAATTCACCCCTCCACTTT.

The CDR3 nucleotides read TGTGCCAGTACGTTTGCGGGACAGGCAAATCAGCCCCAGCATTTT. It encodes CASTFAGQANQPQHF. The chain recombines TRBV19 with TRBJ1-5, with 8 bases matching TRBD1. The CDR3 length is 15 residues. The germline V gene has CDR1 LNHDA and CDR2 SQIVND (reference sequence). The junction had 9 bases not matched to a gene; V was cut back by 7 bases and J by 4 bases.

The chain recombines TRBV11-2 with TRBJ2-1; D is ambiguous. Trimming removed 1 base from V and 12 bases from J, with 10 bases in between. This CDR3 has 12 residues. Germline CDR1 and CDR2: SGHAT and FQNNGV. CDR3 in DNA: TGTGCCAGCAGCTTAGGGGCGCTCGGGCAGTTCTTC. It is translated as CASSLGALGQFF.

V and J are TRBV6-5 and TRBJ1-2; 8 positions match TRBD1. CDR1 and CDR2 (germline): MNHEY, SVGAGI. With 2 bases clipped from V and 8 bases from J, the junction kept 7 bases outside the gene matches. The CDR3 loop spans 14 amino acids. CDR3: CASSYRGQGDGYTF. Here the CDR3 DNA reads TGTGCCAGCAGTTACCGCGGACAGGGAGACGGCTACACCTTC.

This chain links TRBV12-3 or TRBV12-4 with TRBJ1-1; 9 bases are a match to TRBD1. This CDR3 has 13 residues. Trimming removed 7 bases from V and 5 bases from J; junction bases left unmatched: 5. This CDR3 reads CASIGQGITEAFF. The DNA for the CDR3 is TGTGCCAGCATCGGACAGGGGATAACTGAAGCTTTCTTT.

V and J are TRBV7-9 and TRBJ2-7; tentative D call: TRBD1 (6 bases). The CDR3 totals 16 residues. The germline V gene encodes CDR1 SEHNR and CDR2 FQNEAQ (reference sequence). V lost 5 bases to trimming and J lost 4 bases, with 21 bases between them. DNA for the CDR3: TGTGCCAGCAGCCCCCGACAGGCGACGGACGGGTACGAGCAGTACTTC. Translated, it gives CASSPRQATDGYEQYF.

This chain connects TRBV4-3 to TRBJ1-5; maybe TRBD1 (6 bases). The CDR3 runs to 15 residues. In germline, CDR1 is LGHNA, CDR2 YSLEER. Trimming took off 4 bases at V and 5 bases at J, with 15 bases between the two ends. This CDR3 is CASSRTIGGHQPQHF. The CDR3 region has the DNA TGCGCCAGCAGCCGCACCATAGGGGGTCATCAGCCCCAGCATTTT.

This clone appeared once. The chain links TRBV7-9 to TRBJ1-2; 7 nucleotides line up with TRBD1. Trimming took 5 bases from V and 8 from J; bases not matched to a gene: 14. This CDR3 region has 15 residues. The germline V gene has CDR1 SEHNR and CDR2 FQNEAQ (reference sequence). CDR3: CASSQGGQPSEGYTF. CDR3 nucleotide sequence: TGTGCCAGCAGCCAGGGGGGCCAGCCCTCGGAAGGCTACACCTTC.

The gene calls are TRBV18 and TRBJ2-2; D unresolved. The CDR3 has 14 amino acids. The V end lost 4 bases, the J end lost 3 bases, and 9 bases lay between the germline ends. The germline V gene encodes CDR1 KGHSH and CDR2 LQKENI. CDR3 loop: CASSQTLHTGELFF. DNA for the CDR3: TGTGCCAGCTCACAAACTTTACACACCGGGGAGCTGTTTTTT.

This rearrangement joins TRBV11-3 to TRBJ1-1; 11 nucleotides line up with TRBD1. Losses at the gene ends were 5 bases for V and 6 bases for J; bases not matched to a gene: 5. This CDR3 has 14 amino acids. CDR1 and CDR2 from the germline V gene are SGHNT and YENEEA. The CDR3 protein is CASSGQGALAEAFF. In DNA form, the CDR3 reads TGTGCCAGCAGCGGACAGGGGGCGCTTGCTGAAGCTTTCTTT.

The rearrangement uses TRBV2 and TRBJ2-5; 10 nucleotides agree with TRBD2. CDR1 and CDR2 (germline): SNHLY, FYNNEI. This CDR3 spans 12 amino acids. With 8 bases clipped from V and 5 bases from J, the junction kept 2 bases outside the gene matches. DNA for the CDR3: TGTGCCAGCCGTAGCGGGGGGGAGACCCAGTACTTC. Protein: CASRSGGETQYF.

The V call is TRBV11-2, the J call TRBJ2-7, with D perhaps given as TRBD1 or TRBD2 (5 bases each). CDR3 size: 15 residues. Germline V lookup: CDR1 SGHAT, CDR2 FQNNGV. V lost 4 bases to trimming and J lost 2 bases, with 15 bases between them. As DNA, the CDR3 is TGTGCCAGCAGCTCCGGGACGAATAACCCCTACGAGCAGTACTTC. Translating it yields CASSSGTNNPYEQYF. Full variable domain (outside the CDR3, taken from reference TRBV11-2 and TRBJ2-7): EAGVAQSPRYKIIEKRQSVAFWCNPISGHATLYWYQQILGQGPKLLIQFQNNGVVDDSQLPKDRFSAERLKGVDSTLKIQPAKLEDSAVYLCASSSGTNNPYEQYFGPGTRLTVT.

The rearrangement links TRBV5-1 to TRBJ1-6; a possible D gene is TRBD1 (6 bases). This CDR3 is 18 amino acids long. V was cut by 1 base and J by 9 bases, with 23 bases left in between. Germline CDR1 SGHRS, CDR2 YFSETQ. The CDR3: CASSLWGNRAGSSSPLHF. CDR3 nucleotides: TGCGCCAGCAGCTTGTGGGGGAACAGGGCGGGTAGTAGTTCACCCCTCCACTTT.

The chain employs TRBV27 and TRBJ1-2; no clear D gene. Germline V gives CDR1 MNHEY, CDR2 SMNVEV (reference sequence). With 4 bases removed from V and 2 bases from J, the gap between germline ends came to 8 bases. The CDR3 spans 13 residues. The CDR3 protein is CASSYKGNYGYTF. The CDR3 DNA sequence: TGTGCCAGCAGTTATAAGGGAAACTATGGCTACACCTTC.

CDR3 loop: CASSETGQGADTQYF. The CDR3 DNA reads as TGTGCCAGCAGTGAAACCGGACAGGGAGCAGATACGCAGTATTTT. The rearrangement uses TRBV6-4 and TRBJ2-3; TRBD1 aligns across 8 bases. V dropped 3 bases and J dropped 4; count of bases not matched to a gene: 6. Germline V gene sequence: CDR1 MRHNA, CDR2 SNTAGT. The CDR3 extends over 15 amino acids.

CDR3 in amino acids: CAISESAGGPNIQYF. Written as DNA, the CDR3 is TGTGCCATCAGTGAGTCTGCAGGCGGCCCTAACATTCAGTACTTC. The chain combines TRBV10-3 with TRBJ2-4; D remains unclear. The V end was cut by 0 bases, the J end by 7 bases, with 13 bases between. CDR3 length: 15 residues. Germline V CDR1 and CDR2: ENHRY, SYGVKD.

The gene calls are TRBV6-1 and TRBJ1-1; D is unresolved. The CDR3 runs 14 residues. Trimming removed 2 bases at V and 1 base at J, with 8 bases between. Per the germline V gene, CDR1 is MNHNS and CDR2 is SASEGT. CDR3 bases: TGTGCCAGCAGTGAAATTAGACAGAACACTGAAGCTTTCTTT. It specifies CASSEIRQNTEAFF.

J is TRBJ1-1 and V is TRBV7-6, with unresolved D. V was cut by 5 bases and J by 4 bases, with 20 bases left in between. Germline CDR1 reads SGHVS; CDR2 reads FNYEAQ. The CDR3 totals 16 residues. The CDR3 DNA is TGTGCCAGCAGCCCCCAGATGCCGGGGTCGGGCACTGAAGCTTTCTTT. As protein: CASSPQMPGSGTEAFF.

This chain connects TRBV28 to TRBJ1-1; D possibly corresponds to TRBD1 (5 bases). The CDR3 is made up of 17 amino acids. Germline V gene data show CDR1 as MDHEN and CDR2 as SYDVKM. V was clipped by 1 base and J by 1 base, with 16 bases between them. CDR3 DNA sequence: TGTGCCAGCAGTTTATCGACAGAGACGAAATCGAACACTGAAGCTTTCTTT. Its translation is CASSLSTETKSNTEAFF.

The CDR3 loop is CASTIIVGTDTQYF. CDR3 nucleotides: TGTGCCAGCACTATTATCGTAGGCACAGATACGCAGTATTTT. The chain joins TRBV28 to TRBJ2-3; no definite D call. The CDR3 extends over 14 amino acids. Germline-derived CDR1 and CDR2 are MDHEN and SYDVKM. V lost 7 bases, J lost 1 base, and 12 bases lay in between.

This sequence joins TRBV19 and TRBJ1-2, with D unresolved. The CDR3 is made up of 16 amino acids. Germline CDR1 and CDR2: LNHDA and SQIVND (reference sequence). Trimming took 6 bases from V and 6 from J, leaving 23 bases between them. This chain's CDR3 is CASRTPKSAVFNGYTF. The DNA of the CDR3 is TGTGCCAGTAGAACCCCGAAATCGGCAGTATTCAATGGCTACACCTTC.